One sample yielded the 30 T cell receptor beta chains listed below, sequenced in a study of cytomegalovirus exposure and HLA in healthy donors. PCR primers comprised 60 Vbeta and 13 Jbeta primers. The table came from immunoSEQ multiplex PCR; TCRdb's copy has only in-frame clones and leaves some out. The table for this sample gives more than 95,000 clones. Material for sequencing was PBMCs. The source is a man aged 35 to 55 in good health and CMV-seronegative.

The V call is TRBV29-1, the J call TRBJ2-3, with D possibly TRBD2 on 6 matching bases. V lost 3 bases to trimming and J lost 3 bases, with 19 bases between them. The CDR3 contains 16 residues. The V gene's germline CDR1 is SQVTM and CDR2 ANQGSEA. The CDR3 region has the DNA TGCAGCGTTGACGAGCTTGGGGGGAGAGGGACAGATACGCAGTATTTT. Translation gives CSVDELGGRGTDTQYF.

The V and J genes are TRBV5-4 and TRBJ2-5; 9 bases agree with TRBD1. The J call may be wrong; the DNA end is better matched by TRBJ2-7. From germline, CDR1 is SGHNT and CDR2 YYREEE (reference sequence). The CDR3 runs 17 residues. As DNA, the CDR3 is TGTGCCAGCAGCATTCGCTATTCCGGGACAGGGTCCTACGAGCAGTACTTC. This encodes CASSIRYSGTGSYEQYF.

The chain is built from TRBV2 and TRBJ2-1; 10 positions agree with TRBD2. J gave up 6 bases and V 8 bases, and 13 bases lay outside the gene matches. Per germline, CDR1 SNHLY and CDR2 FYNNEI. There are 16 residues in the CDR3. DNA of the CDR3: TGTGCCAGCCTAAGAGACAGGGCTAGCGGGAGCAATGAGCAGTTCTTC. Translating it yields CASLRDRASGSNEQFF.

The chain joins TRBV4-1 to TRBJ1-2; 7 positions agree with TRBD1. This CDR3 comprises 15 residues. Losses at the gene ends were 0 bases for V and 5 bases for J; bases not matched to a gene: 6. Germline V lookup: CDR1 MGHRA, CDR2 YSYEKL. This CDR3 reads CASSQEGAQGYGYTF. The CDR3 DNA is TGCGCCAGCAGCCAAGAGGGGGCACAGGGGTATGGCTACACCTTC.

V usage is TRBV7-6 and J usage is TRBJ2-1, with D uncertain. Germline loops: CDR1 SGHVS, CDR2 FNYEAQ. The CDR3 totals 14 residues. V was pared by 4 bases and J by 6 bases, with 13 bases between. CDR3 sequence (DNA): TGTGCCAGCAGCTCCCGTGGGCAGATCAATGAGCAGTTCTTC. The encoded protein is CASSSRGQINEQFF.

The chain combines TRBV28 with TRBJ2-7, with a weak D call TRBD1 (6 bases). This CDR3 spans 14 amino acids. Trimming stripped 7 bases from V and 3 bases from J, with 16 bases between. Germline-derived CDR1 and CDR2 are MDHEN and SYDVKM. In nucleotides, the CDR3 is TGTGCCAGCACCTCTTCAAACAGGGACTACGAGCAGTACTTC. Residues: CASTSSNRDYEQYF.

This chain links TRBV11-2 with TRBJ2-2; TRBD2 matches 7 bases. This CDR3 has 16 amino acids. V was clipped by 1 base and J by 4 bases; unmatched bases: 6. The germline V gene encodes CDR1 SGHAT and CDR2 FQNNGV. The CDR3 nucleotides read TGTGCCAGCAGCTTAGGGTGGCGGGAGTTCACCGGGGAGCTGTTTTTT. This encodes CASSLGWREFTGELFF.

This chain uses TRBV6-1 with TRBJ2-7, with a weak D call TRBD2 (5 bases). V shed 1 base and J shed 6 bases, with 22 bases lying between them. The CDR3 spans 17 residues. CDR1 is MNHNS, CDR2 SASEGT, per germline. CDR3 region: CASSEDTGKSHSAEQYF. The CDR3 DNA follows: TGTGCCAGCAGTGAAGACACGGGAAAATCCCATTCGGCCGAGCAGTACTTC.

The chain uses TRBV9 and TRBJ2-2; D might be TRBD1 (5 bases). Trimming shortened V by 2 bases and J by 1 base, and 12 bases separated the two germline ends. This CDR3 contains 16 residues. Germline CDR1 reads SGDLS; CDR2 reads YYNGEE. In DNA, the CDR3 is TGTGCCAGCAGCGTTAATAAGGGGAAGAACACCGGGGAGCTGTTTTTT. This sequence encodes CASSVNKGKNTGELFF.

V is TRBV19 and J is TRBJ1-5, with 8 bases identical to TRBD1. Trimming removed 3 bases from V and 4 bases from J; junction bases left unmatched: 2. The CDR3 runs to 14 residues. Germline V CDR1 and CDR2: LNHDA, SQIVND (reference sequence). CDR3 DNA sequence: TGTGCCAGTAGTATGGGACAGGCGAATCAGCCCCAGCATTTT. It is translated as CASSMGQANQPQHF.

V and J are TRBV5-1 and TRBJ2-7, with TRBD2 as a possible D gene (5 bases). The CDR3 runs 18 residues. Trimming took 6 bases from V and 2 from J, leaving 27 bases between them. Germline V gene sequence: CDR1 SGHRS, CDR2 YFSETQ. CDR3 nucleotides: TGCGCCAGCACCTCCGCGGGCAGCGGAGTAGCAAACCCCTACGAGCAGTACTTC. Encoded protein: CASTSAGSGVANPYEQYF. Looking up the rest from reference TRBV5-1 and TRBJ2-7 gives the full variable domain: KAGVTQTPRYLIKTRGQQVTLSCSPISGHRSVSWYQQTPGQGLQFLFEYFSETQRNKGNFPGRFSGRQFSNSRSEMNVSTLELGDSALYLCASTSAGSGVANPYEQYFGPGTRLTVT.

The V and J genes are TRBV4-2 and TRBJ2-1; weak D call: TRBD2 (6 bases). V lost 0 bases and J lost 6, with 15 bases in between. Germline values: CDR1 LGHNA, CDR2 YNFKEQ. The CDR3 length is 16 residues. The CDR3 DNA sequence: TGTGCCAGCAGCCAAGAGTACGGGGGTTCCGGCAATGAGCAGTTCTTC. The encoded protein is CASSQEYGGSGNEQFF.

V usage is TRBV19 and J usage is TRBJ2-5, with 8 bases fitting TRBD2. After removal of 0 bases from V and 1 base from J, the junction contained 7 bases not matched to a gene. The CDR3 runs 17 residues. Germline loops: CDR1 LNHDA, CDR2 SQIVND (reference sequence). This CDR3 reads CASSIDRLAGTQETQYF. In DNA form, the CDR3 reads TGTGCCAGTAGTATAGATCGATTAGCGGGAACCCAAGAGACCCAGTACTTC.

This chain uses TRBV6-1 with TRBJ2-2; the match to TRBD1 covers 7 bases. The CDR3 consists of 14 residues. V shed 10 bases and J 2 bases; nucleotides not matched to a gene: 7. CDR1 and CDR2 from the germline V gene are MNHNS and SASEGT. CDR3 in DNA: TGTGCCACACACCCAGGGGGAAACACCGGGGAGCTGTTTTTT. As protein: CATHPGGNTGELFF.

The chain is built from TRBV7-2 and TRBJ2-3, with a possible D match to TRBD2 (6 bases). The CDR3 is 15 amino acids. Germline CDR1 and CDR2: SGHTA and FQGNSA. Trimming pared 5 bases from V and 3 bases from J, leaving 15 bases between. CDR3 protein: CASSPSGLTTDTQYF. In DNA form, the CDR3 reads TGTGCCAGCAGCCCCTCCGGACTAACAACAGATACGCAGTATTTT.

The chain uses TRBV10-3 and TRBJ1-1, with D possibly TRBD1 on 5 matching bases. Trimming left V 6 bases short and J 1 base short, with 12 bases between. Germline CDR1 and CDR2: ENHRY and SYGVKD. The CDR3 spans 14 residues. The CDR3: CAIRGRATNTEAFF. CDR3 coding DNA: TGTGCCATCAGGGGCAGGGCGACGAACACTGAAGCTTTCTTT.

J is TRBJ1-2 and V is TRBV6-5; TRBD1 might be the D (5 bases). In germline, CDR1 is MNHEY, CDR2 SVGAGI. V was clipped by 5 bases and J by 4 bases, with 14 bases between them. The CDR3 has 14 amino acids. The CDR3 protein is CASSPSAGRYGYTF. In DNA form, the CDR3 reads TGTGCCAGCAGTCCCTCGGCGGGGCGCTATGGCTACACCTTC.

The CDR3 bases are TGTGCTACCCGACGGGACACCGGGGAGCTGTTTTTT. Translating it yields CATRRDTGELFF. J is TRBJ2-2 and V is TRBV7-7; D remains ambiguous. The CDR3 is made up of 12 amino acids. Germline CDR1 reads SSHAT; CDR2 reads FNYEAQ (reference sequence).

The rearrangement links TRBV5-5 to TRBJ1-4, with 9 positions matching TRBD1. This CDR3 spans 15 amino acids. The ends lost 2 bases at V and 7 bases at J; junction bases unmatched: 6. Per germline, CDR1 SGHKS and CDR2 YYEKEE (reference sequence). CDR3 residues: CASSLGTGISEKLFF. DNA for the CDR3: TGTGCCAGCAGCTTAGGGACAGGGATCTCTGAAAAACTGTTTTTT.

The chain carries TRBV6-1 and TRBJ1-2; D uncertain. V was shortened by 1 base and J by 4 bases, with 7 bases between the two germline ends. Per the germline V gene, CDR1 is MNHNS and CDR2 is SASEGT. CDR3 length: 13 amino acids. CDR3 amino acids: CASSEGRAYGYTF. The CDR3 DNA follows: TGTGCCAGCAGTGAAGGTAGAGCCTATGGCTACACCTTC.

In nucleotides, the CDR3 is TGTGCCAGCAGCCCATACTCTAGCGAGGCGGGGGATACGCAGTATTTT. This sequence encodes CASSPYSSEAGDTQYF. The rearrangement links TRBV7-3 to TRBJ2-3; D possibly corresponds to TRBD2 (6 bases). Germline loops: CDR1 SGHTA, CDR2 FQGTGA. V was trimmed by 5 bases and J by 6 bases, leaving 21 bases between them. The CDR3 loop spans 16 amino acids.

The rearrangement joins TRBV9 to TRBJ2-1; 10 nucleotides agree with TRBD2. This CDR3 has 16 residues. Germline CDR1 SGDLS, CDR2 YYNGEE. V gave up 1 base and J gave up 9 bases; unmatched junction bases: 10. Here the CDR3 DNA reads TGTGCCAGCAGCGTAAACCCTAGCGGGAGTGCGGGTGAGCAGTTCTTC. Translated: CASSVNPSGSAGEQFF.

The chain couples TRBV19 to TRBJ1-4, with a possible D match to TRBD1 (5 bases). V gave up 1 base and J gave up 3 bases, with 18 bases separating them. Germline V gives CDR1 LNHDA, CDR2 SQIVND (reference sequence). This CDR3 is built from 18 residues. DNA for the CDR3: TGTGCCAGTAGTATAGGAGACCGGGACTCCCAGCCTAATGAAAAACTGTTTTTT. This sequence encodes CASSIGDRDSQPNEKLFF.

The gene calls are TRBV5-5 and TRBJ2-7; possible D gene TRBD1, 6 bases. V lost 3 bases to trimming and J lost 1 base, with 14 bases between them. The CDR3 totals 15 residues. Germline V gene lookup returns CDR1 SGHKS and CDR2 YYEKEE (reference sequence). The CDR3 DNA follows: TGTGCCAGCAGCTCGACAGGCGCAGCGTCCTACGAGCAGTACTTC. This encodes CASSSTGAASYEQYF. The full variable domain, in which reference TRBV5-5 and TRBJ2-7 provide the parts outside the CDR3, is DAGVTQSPTHLIKTRGQQVTLRCSPISGHKSVSWYQQVLGQGPQFIFQYYEKEERGRGNFPDRFSARQFPNYSSELNVNALLLGDSALYLCASSSTGAASYEQYFGPGTRLTVT.

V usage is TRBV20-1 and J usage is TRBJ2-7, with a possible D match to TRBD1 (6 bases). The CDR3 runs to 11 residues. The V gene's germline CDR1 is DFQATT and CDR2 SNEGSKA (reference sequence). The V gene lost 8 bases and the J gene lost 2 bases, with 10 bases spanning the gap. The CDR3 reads CSTGFAYEQYF. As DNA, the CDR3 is TGCAGTACAGGGTTCGCCTACGAGCAGTACTTC.

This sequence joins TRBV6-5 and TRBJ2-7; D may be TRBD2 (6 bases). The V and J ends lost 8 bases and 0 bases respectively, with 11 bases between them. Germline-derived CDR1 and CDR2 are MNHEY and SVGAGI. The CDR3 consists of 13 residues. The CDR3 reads CASRDSSSYEQYF. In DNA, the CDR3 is TGTGCCAGCCGGGACTCGAGCTCCTACGAGCAGTACTTC.

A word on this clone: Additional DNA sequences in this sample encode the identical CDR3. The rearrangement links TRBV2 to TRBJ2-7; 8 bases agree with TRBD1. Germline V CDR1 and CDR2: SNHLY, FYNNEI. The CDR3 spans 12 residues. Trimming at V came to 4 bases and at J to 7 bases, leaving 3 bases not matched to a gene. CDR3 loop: CASSGTGLEQYF. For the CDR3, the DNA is TGTGCCAGCAGTGGGACAGGGCTGGAGCAGTACTTC.

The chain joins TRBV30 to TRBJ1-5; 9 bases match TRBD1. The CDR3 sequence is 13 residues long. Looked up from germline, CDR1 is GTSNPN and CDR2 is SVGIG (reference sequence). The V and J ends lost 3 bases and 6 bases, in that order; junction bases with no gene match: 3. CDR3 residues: CAWSTGGSQPQHF. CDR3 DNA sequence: TGTGCCTGGAGCACAGGGGGCAGTCAGCCCCAGCATTTT.

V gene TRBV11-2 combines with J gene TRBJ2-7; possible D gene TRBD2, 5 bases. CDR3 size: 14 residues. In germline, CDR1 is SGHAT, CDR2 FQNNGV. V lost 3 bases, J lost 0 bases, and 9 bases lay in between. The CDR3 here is CASSFSGLSYEQYF. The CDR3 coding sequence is TGTGCCAGCAGCTTCAGCGGACTCTCCTACGAGCAGTACTTC.

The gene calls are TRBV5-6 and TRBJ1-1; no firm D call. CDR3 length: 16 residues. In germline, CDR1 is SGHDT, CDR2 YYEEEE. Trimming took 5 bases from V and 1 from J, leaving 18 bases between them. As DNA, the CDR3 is TGTGCCAGCAGACCTGGACTGCTTAAGCCGAACACTGAAGCTTTCTTT. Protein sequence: CASRPGLLKPNTEAFF.